This TCR beta chain was recorded in a study of T cells after posttransplantation cyclophosphamide. Per the germline V gene, CDR1 is SEHNR and CDR2 is FQNEAQ (reference sequence). This CDR3 has 16 amino acids. V lost 5 bases, J lost 2 bases, and 19 bases lay in between. Measured with immunoSEQ multiplex PCR; TCRdb has only the in-frame clones, and not every one. The table has about 24,000 clones, around 88% seen once; the top ten hold approximately 6.5%. To note about this clone: What it binds is unknown.

Study-wide results and limits: Recipient CMV seropositivity and CMV reactivation strongly tracked TRB clonality.

The chain carries TRBV7-9 and TRBJ2-7, with D tentatively TRBD1 (6 bases). Sample: PBMCs. The clonotype was recovered from a woman aged 55-75 years with a blood cancer, CMV-positive, and with a related stem cell donor. CDR3 nucleotides: TGTGCCAGCAGCCCCCCCAGCTTGGGGGCTACCTACGAGCAGTACTTC. As protein: CASSPPSLGATYEQYF.